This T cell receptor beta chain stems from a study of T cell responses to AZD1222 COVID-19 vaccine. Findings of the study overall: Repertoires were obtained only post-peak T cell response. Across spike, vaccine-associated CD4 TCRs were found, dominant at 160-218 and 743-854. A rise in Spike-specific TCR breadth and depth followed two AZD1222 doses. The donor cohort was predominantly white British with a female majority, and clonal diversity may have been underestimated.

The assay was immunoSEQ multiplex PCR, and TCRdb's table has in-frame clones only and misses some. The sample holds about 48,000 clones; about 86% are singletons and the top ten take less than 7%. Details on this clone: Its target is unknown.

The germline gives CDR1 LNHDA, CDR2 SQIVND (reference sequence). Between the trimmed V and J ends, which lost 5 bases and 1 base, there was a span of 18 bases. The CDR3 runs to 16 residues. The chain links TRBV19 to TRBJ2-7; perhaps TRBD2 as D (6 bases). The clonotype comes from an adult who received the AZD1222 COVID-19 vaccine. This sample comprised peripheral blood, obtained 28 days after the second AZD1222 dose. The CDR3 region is CASSAASGRLSYEQYF. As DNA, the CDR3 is TGTGCCAGTAGTGCTGCAAGCGGGCGATTGTCCTACGAGCAGTACTTC. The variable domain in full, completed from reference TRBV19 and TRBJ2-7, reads DGGITQSPKYLFRKEGQNVTLSCEQNLNHDAMYWYRQDPGQGLRLIYYSQIVNDFQKGDIAEGYSVSREKKESFPLTVTSAQKNPTAFYLCASSAASGRLSYEQYFGPGTRLTVT.